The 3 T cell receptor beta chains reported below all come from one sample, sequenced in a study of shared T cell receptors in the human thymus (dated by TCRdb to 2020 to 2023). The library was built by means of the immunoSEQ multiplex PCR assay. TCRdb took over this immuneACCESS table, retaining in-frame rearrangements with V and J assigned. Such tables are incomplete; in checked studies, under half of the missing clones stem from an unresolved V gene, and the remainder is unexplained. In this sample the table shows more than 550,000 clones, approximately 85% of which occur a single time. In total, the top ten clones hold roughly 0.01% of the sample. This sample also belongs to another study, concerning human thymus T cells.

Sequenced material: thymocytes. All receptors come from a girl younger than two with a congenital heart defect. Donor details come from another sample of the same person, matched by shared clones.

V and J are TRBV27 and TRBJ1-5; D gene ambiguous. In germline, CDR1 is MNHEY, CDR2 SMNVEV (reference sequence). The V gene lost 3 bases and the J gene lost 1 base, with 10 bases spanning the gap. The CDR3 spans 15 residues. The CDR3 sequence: CASSFYPGSNQPQHF. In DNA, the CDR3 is TGTGCCAGCAGTTTTTATCCGGGGAGCAATCAGCCCCAGCATTTT.

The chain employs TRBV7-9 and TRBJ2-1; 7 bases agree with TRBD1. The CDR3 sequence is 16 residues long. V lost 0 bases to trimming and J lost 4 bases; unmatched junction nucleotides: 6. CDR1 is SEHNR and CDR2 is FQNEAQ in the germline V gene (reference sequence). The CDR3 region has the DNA TGTGCCAGCAGCTTAGCCAGACAGGGACCTTACAATGAGCAGTTCTTC. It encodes CASSLARQGPYNEQFF.

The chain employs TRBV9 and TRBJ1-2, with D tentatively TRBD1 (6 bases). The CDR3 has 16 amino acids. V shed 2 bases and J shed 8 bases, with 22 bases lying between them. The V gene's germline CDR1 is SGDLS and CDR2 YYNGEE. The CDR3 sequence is CASSVNLPTGPLGYTF. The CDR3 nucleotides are TGTGCCAGCAGCGTCAACCTACCTACAGGGCCCCTGGGCTACACCTTC.